These 4 T cell receptor beta chains originate from one sample sequenced in a study of blood T cell repertoires in COVID-19. Clones were sequenced by immunoSEQ multiplex PCR, and TCRdb holds only the in-frame ones, with some missing. Of some 230,000 clones detected, 65% to 85% appear once; the ten largest clones hold about 2.3%. The sequencing sample was made of peripheral blood. The receptors come from a woman aged 55-70 years with acute or convalescent COVID-19.

The V call is TRBV4-2, the J call TRBJ2-1, with 7 bases identical to TRBD1. The trim removed 0 bases at V and 7 bases at J, leaving 3 bases unmatched. Germline assignment: CDR1 LGHNA and CDR2 YNFKEQ. This CDR3 has 14 amino acids. The CDR3 DNA reads TGTGCCAGCAGCCAAGATGGGACAGTTAATGAGCAGTTCTTC. Its protein product is CASSQDGTVNEQFF.

This clone was detected only a few times. The rearrangement links TRBV19 to TRBJ2-3, with TRBD1 as a possible D gene (6 bases). The V and J ends lost 7 bases and 8 bases respectively, with 19 bases between them. Germline CDR1 LNHDA, CDR2 SQIVND (reference sequence). The CDR3 totals 14 residues. The CDR3 here is CASTMDTGSGTQYF. For the CDR3, the DNA is TGTGCCAGTACCATGGATACAGGGTCTGGTACGCAGTATTTT.

This sequence joins TRBV5-4 and TRBJ2-5; 9 nucleotides match TRBD2. The CDR3 consists of 17 residues. With 4 bases clipped from V and 1 base from J, the junction kept 11 bases outside the gene matches. Germline lookup yields CDR1 SGHNT and CDR2 YYREEE (reference sequence). CDR3 protein: CASSPGLAFRGQETQYF. The CDR3 nucleotides are TGTGCCAGCAGCCCGGGACTAGCTTTTAGGGGCCAAGAGACCCAGTACTTC.

The rearrangement joins TRBV7-2 to TRBJ2-5; TRBD2 aligns across 8 bases. The CDR3 is 14 amino acids. V was pared by 2 bases and J by 4 bases, with 3 bases of the junction left unmatched. The germline V gene has CDR1 SGHTA and CDR2 FQGNSA. DNA for the CDR3: TGTGCCAGCAGCTTATTCGGGGGGGGAGAGACCCAGTACTTC. Translation gives CASSLFGGGETQYF. Based on the CDR3 plus reference TRBV7-2 and TRBJ2-5, the full variable domain is GAGVSQSPSNKVTEKGKDVELRCDPISGHTALYWYRQSLGQGLEFLIYFQGNSAPDKSGLPSDRFSAERTGGSVSTLTIQRTQQEDSAVYLCASSLFGGGETQYFGPGTRLLVL.